These T cell receptor beta chains were read from a single sample in a study of blood T cell repertoires in COVID-19. Measured with immunoSEQ multiplex PCR; TCRdb has only the in-frame clones, and not every one. Among about 190,000 clones listed, around 85% were seen once. The material sequenced was peripheral blood. The receptors were sampled from a woman in her forties or fifties with acute or convalescent COVID-19. CDR3s include the opening cysteine and the closing phenylalanine or tryptophan. A D gene is named only where the DNA matches it firmly. Size values are once, few and many counts, or a class for expanded clones, and some rows have none.

17 TRBJ2-1 TRBD2 TRBV9 NA TGTGCCAGCAGCGTAGTAGGACTAGCGGGGGGCCCCAATGAGCAGTTCTTC CASSVVGLAGGPNEQFF
15 TRBJ1-5 NA TRBV6-1 NA TGTGCCAGCAGTGAAGCGTCGGGGAGAACTCAGCCCCAGCATTTT CASSEASGRTQPQHF
14 TRBJ2-2 TRBD2 TRBV5-1 many TGCGCCAGCAGCCCCCTAGCGGGGGAGGGGGAGCTGTTTTTT CASSPLAGEGELFF
13 TRBJ2-7 TRBD1 TRBV30 once TGTGCCTGCCACAGGGGAATTGCCTACGAGCAGTACTTC CACHRGIAYEQYF
15 TRBJ1-4 NA TRBV19 once TGTGCCAGTAGTACCCCCGGACAGCCTAATGAAAAACTGTTTTTT CASSTPGQPNEKLFF
13 TRBJ2-7 NA TRBV5-1 NA TGCGCCAGCAGCTTTCACGAGGGATACGAGCAGTACTTC CASSFHEGYEQYF
14 TRBJ1-2 NA TRBV5-6 NA TGTGCCAGCAGCTTGGATCCGGTCAACTATGGCTACACCTTC CASSLDPVNYGYTF
13 TRBJ1-6 NA TRBV19 NA TGTGCCAGTAGTATGGGGGGTTACTCACCCCTCCACTTT CASSMGGYSPLHF
15 TRBJ2-7 TRBD1 TRBV5-1 once TGCGCCAGCAGCTTGATGCCAGGGGGAATAAACGAGCAGTACTTC CASSLMPGGINEQYF
13 TRBJ1-2 TRBD1 TRBV28 NA TGTGCCAGCAGTCCCGGACAGGGAGGTGGCTACACCTTC CASSPGQGGGYTF
14 TRBJ1-2 NA TRBV5-3 NA TGTGCCAGAAGCCTTTACAGGGATACCCATGGCTACACCTTC CARSLYRDTHGYTF
18 TRBJ2-7 NA TRBV5-1 NA TGCGCCAGCAGCTTGGGGCCCGGTGGCAGGGGAGAAGCTTACGAGCAGTACTTC CASSLGPGGRGEAYEQYF
18 TRBJ1-1 NA TRBV7-2 NA TGTGCCAGCAGTCTAGGGAGGACCCTGGGAGTAAGGAACACTGAAGCTTTCTTT CASSLGRTLGVRNTEAFF
15 TRBJ2-1 NA TRBV4-3 NA TGCGCCAGCAGCCAAGATTCTCGCGAGGGGGATGAGCAGTTCTTC CASSQDSREGDEQFF
14 TRBJ2-3 NA TRBV5-1 once TGCGCCAGCAGCTTGCGACAGGCCACAGATACGCAGTATTTT CASSLRQATDTQYF
15 TRBJ2-7 NA TRBV5-8 few TGTGCCAGCAGCCTTCCTCCCGGGGTAGCCTACGAGCAGTACTTC CASSLPPGVAYEQYF
15 TRBJ1-3 NA TRBV30 NA TGTGCCTGGACACCTTGGACAGCCTCTGGAAACACCATATATTTT CAWTPWTASGNTIYF
16 TRBJ2-2 NA TRBV2 NA TGTGCCAGCACGAGAGGCCGCGGACAGTACACCGGGGAGCTGTTTTTT CASTRGRGQYTGELFF
16 TRBJ1-2 NA TRBV7-8 NA TGTGCCAGCAGCTTAGCGGCCACTACTAGCCGCTATGGCTACACCTTC CASSLAATTSRYGYTF
15 TRBJ2-3 TRBD2 TRBV9 few TGTGCCAGCAGCGTCGGACTAGCGGGGGGGGATACGCAGTATTTT CASSVGLAGGDTQYF
13 TRBJ1-2 NA TRBV4-1 NA TGCGCCAGCAGCCAAACGGGGATTGACGGCTACACCTTC CASSQTGIDGYTF
16 TRBJ1-4 TRBD1 TRBV15 NA TGTGCCACCAGCAGTAACCCGACAGGGGGAATCGAAAAACTGTTTTTT CATSSNPTGGIEKLFF
13 TRBJ2-5 NA TRBV9 many TGTGCCAGCAGCGTAGCCAGACAAGAGACCCAGTACTTC CASSVARQETQYF
15 TRBJ1-1 NA TRBV27 once TGTGCCAGCAGTTTAAGCCCGGGTACGAACACTGAAGCTTTCTTT CASSLSPGTNTEAFF
14 TRBJ2-1 NA TRBV6-5 NA TGTGCCAGCAGTTACACCACCCTACACAATGAGCAGTTCTTC CASSYTTLHNEQFF
13 TRBJ1-1 NA TRBV28 NA TGTGCCAGCAGCGATACAGGGAAACGTAAAGCTTTCTTT CASSDTGKRKAFF
14 TRBJ2-5 TRBD2 TRBV7-2 once TGTGCCAGCAGCCAACTATGGGGAGGGGAGACCCAGTACTTC CASSQLWGGETQYF
15 TRBJ1-5 NA TRBV28 NA TGTGCCAGCAGTCAAACCGGGATTAGCAATCAGCCCCAGCATTTT CASSQTGISNQPQHF
14 TRBJ1-1 NA TRBV14 NA TGTGCCAGCAGCCAGTCGGGGAGGAACACTGAAGCTTTCTTT CASSQSGRNTEAFF
15 TRBJ1-5 NA TRBV6-5 NA TGTGCCAGCAGTTACTCGAGAGGGGGAAATCAGCCCCAGCATTTT CASSYSRGGNQPQHF
14 TRBJ1-6 NA TRBV7-9 few TGTGCCAGCAGCTTAGACATGCGGAATTCACCCCTCCACTTT CASSLDMRNSPLHF
13 TRBJ2-7 NA TRBV15 NA TGTGCCACCAGCACCCAGGGGAATTACGAGCAGTACTTC CATSTQGNYEQYF
16 TRBJ2-1 NA TRBV11-2 few TGTGCCAGCAGCTCCCCGCAGGGGCTTTCCTACAATGAGCAGTTCTTC CASSSPQGLSYNEQFF
14 TRBJ1-1 TRBD1 TRBV5-6 NA TGTGCCAGCAGCCGGGACAGGGTGAACACTGAAGCTTTCTTT CASSRDRVNTEAFF
16 TRBJ2-3 TRBD2 TRBV29-1 NA TGCAGCTCTGATTGGCTAGCGGGGGGGCCCACAGATACGCAGTATTTT CSSDWLAGGPTDTQYF
13 TRBJ1-1 NA TRBV7-9 NA TGTGCCAGCAGCTTAGAGCAGGACACTGAAGCTTTCTTT CASSLEQDTEAFF
13 TRBJ2-3 TRBD2 TRBV30 NA TGTGCCTGGACTAGCGGCAGCACAGATACGCAGTATTTT CAWTSGSTDTQYF
14 TRBJ2-7 TRBD2 TRBV6-5 NA TGTGCCAGCAGTCCCGGGAGGGAGTTGGACGAGCAGTACTTC CASSPGRELDEQYF
16 TRBJ2-1 TRBD2 TRBV28 few TGTGCCAGCAGTTGGACTAGCGCATTATCCTACAATGAGCAGTTCTTC CASSWTSALSYNEQFF
13 TRBJ1-2 NA TRBV6-5 once TGTGCCAGCAAAACCGGTGGGCATCATGGCTACACCTTC CASKTGGHHGYTF
15 TRBJ2-3 TRBD2 TRBV7-6 NA TGTGCCAGCAGCTTAGCTACTAGCGTTTCAGATACGCAGTATTTT CASSLATSVSDTQYF
16 TRBJ1-5 TRBD1 TRBV19 NA TGTGCCAGTATGGGGACAGGGGGCCCGGGCAATCAGCCCCAGCATTTT CASMGTGGPGNQPQHF